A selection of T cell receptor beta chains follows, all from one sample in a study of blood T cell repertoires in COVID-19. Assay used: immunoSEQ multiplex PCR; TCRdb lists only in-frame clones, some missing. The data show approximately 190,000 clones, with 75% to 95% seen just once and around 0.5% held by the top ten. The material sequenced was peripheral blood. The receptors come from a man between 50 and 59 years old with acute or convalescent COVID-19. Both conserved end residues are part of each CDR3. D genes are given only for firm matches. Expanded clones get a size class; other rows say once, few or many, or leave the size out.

CASTPGSTDTQYF	TGTGCCAGTACCCCGGGTAGCACAGATACGCAGTATTTT	TRBV19	TRBJ2-3	-	-
CASSPGAGSYEQYF	TGTGCCAGCTCACCAGGGGCTGGCTCCTACGAGCAGTACTTC	TRBV18	TRBJ2-7	-	-
CASSLDPGVEQYF	TGTGCCAGCAGCTTAGACCCGGGGGTCGAGCAGTACTTC	TRBV7-9	TRBJ2-7	-	-
CASSPRQVREPQHF	TGCGCCAGCAGCCCACGACAGGTCCGGGAGCCCCAGCATTTT	TRBV4-1	TRBJ1-5	-	-
CASSQARGTEAFF	TGTGCCAGCAGCCAAGCCAGGGGCACTGAAGCTTTCTTT	TRBV3-1/TRBV3-2	TRBJ1-1	-	-
CASSLLGANEKLFF	TGTGCCAGCAGCTTGTTGGGAGCTAATGAAAAACTGTTTTTT	TRBV5-6	TRBJ1-4	-	once
CASSLVFGGRDSSLSEQYF	TGTGCCAGCAGCTTAGTTTTCGGGGGCCGGGACAGTTCCCTCTCCGAGCAGTACTTC	TRBV11-2	TRBJ2-7	-	-
CASSLLIRVRAQHF	TGTGCCAGCAGTTTATTAATCCGCGTTCGGGCCCAGCATTTT	TRBV28	TRBJ1-5	-	-
CASSLALGTGMNTEAFF	TGCGCCAGCAGCTTGGCCCTCGGGACAGGGATGAACACTGAAGCTTTCTTT	TRBV5-1	TRBJ1-1	TRBD1	-
CASSLISENYGYTF	TGCGCCAGCAGCTTGATTTCAGAAAACTATGGCTACACCTTC	TRBV5-1	TRBJ1-2	-	-
CASTRGVYYSGANVLTF	TGTGCCAGCACCAGGGGAGTTTATTACTCTGGGGCCAACGTCCTGACTTTC	TRBV28	TRBJ2-6	-	-
CAGKILAWPQHF	TGTGCCGGTAAGATCTTAGCATGGCCCCAGCATTTT	TRBV25-1	TRBJ1-5	-	-
CSVKRIIGSGEQYF	TGCAGCGTGAAGAGGATTATAGGAAGCGGCGAGCAGTACTTC	TRBV29-1	TRBJ2-7	-	-
CSVAEGVPYEQYF	TGCAGCGTTGCGGAGGGAGTTCCCTACGAGCAGTACTTC	TRBV29-1	TRBJ2-7	-	-
CASSPGTFSYEQYF	TGTGCCAGTAGCCCCGGGACATTCTCCTACGAGCAGTACTTC	TRBV19	TRBJ2-7	-	-